This T cell receptor (beta chain) is from a study of cytomegalovirus exposure and HLA in healthy donors. General observations from the study: The study dropped some indistinguishable V segments, TRBV6-2 and TRBV6-3 among them.

Vbeta (60) and Jbeta (13) primers were used in the PCR. Profiling relied on immunoSEQ multiplex PCR, and the TCRdb table lists in-frame clones only, not all of them. Altogether more than 80,000 clones are present, approximately 83% being singletons, with the ten largest covering more than 3%. The donors (healthy individuals) were bone marrow donors. Looked up from germline, CDR1 is MNHEY and CDR2 is SVGAGI. With 6 bases removed from V and 7 bases from J, the gap between germline ends came to 15 bases. The CDR3 sequence is 13 residues long. Concerning this clone: Antigen: not known.

The sequence came from a female donor in good health and CMV-seropositive. J is TRBJ1-1 and V is TRBV6-5; D possibly corresponds to TRBD1 (6 bases). Sequencing was performed on PBMCs. In DNA form, the CDR3 reads TGTGCCAGCAGACGCCGGGGGGGCCTTGAAGCTTTCTTT. Its protein product is CASRRRGGLEAFF.